This T cell receptor (beta chain) was retrieved from a study of Tregs in tolerant kidney transplant recipients. Related graft donors supplied nonmyeloablative bone marrow transplants, and mixed chimerism was transient. Germline CDR1 is MNHNS and CDR2 is SASEGT. The V end lost 0 bases, the J end lost 8 bases, and 14 bases lay between the germline ends. The CDR3 is made up of 15 amino acids. The method was immunoSEQ multiplex PCR; TCRdb's version includes in-frame clones alone and lacks a portion of them. The profile shows about 81,000 clones, 75% to 95% of them singletons. This sequence originates from a human patient who received a combined kidney and bone marrow transplant. Some T cells may trace back to the graft donor. This rearrangement joins TRBV6-1 to TRBJ2-1; no reliable D call. Material: CD4+ T cells from blood (PBMCs), obtained 24 months after the transplant. CDR3 amino acids: CASSEASSSVDEQFF. CDR3 sequence (DNA): TGTGCCAGCAGTGAAGCTAGTTCGAGTGTGGATGAGCAGTTCTTC.